These T cell receptor beta chains were read from a single sample in a study of blood T cell repertoires in COVID-19. Measured with immunoSEQ multiplex PCR; TCRdb has only the in-frame clones, and not every one. In the table there are under 200,000 clones, 86% of which are singletons. Sequencing input: peripheral blood. The source of these receptors is a woman in her sixties or seventies with acute or convalescent COVID-19. Both conserved end residues are trimmed from each CDR3. Fields, in order: clone size, V gene, J gene, CDR3 protein. Rows give clone size only sometimes, using once, few, many, or a class for an expanded clone.

-	TRBV3-1/TRBV3-2	TRBJ1-6	ASSQTNGNSPLH
-	TRBV10-1	TRBJ1-5	ASSTAGDQPQH
-	TRBV7-9	TRBJ2-7	ASGAGGYEQY
once	TRBV4-2	TRBJ2-1	ASSPMRGNEQF
-	TRBV6-5	TRBJ1-2	ASSQDEGYGYT
few	TRBV28	TRBJ1-5	ASSLMQGQVQPQH
few	TRBV27	TRBJ1-1	ASSLRGTEAF
-	TRBV28	TRBJ2-3	ASSLSGVGRADTQY
-	TRBV5-1	TRBJ1-3	ASSLDGTPGNTIY
once	TRBV29-1	TRBJ2-3	SGGQAMGDTQY
-	TRBV3-1/TRBV3-2	TRBJ1-6	ASSQDRGLMPLH
-	TRBV3-1/TRBV3-2	TRBJ2-2	ASSRQNTGELF
-	TRBV5-1	TRBJ1-1	ASSFRQDTEAF
-	TRBV27	TRBJ1-2	ASRDSVHPVYT
-	TRBV19	TRBJ1-1	ASNVPGQGMNTEAF
-	TRBV19	TRBJ2-1	ASSPSGTSGFYNEQF
-	TRBV5-1	TRBJ1-2	ASSFTATNYGYT
-	TRBV6-5	TRBJ1-2	ASNPLRKTNYGYT
-	TRBV6-5	TRBJ1-1	ASSYSKTANTEAF
-	TRBV11-2	TRBJ1-6	ASSFGTVNNSPLH
-	TRBV5-1	TRBJ1-1	ASSLARPSHTEAF
-	TRBV14	TRBJ2-7	ASSLSTMSSYEQY
-	TRBV7-2	TRBJ2-1	ASSLRFGTPYYNEQF
-	TRBV2	TRBJ2-3	ASLRGQGPSNTQY
-	TRBV5-8	TRBJ1-4	ASSEGQHNEKLF
-	TRBV7-2	TRBJ2-2	ASSQTSGRSGELF
-	TRBV29-1	TRBJ1-2	SVRQGDYGYT
-	TRBV5-1	TRBJ2-6	ASSLAGLSGANVLT
-	TRBV5-1	TRBJ2-5	ASSWSSGDSETQY
few	TRBV6-5	TRBJ2-7	ASSYAGQGSYEQY
-	TRBV19	TRBJ1-1	ASRRNRDRGTEAF